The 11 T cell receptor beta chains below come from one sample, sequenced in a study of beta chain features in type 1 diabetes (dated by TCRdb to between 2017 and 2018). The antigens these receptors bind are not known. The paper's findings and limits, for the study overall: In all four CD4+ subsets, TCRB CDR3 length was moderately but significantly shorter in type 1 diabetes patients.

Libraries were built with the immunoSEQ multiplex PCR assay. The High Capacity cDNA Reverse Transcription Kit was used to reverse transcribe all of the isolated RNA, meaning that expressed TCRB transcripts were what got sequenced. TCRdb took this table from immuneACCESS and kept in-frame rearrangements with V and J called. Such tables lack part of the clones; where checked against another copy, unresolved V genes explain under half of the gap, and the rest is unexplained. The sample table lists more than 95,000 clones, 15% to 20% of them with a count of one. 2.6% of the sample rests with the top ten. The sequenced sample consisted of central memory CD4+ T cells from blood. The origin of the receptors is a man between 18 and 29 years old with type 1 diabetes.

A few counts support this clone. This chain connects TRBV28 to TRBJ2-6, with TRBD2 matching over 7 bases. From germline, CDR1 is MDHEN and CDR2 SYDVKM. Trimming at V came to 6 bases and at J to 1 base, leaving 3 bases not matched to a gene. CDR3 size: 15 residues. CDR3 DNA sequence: TGTGCCAGCAGCCGGCGGGGGTCTGGGGCCAACGTCCTGACTTTC. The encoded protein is CASSRRGSGANVLTF.

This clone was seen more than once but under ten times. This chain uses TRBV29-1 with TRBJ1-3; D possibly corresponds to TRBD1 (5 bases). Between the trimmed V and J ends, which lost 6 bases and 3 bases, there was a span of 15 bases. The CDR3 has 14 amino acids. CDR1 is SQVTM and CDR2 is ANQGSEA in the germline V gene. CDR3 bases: TGCAGCGTACGACTAGGGGACGGTGGAAACACCATATATTTT. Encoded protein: CSVRLGDGGNTIYF.

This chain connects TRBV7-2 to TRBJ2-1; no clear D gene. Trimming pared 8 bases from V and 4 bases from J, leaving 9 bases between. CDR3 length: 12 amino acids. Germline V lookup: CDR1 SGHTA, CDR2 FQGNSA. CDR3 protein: CASRQVYNEQFF. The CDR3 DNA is TGTGCCAGCCGCCAGGTATACAATGAGCAGTTCTTC.

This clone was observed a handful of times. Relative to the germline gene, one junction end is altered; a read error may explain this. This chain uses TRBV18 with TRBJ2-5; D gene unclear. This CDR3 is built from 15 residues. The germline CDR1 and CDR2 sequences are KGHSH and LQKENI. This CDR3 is CASSPQGRYQETQYF. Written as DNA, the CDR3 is TGTGCCAGCTCGCCACAAGGCCGGTACCAAGAGACCCAGTACTTC.

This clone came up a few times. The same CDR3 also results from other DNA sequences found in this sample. The chain's CDR3 is CASSPSRDYEQYF. DNA of the CDR3: TGTGCCAGCAGCCCCTCACGGGACTACGAGCAGTACTTC. The chain carries TRBV7-9 and TRBJ2-7; a weak D match, TRBD2 (5 bases). CDR1 and CDR2 (germline): SEHNR, FQNEAQ (reference sequence). The CDR3 consists of 13 residues. The germline V and J ends were trimmed by 5 bases and 3 bases, with 11 bases remaining between them.

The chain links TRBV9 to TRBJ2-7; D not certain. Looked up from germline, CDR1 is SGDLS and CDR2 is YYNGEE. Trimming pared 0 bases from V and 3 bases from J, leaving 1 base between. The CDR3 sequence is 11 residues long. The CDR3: CASSVGYEQYF. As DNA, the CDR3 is TGTGCCAGCAGCGTAGGCTACGAGCAGTACTTC.

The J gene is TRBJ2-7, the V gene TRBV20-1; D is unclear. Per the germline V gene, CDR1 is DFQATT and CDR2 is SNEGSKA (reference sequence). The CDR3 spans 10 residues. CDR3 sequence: CSGRRDEQYF. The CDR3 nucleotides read TGCAGCGGCAGACGGGACGAGCAGTACTTC.

CDR3 residues: CASSLTGGSNQPQHF. Written as DNA, the CDR3 is TGTGCCAGCAGCCTGACAGGGGGGAGCAATCAGCCCCAGCATTTT. The gene calls are TRBV7-9 and TRBJ1-5, with 9 positions matching TRBD1. This CDR3 has 15 amino acids. Germline CDR1 reads SEHNR; CDR2 reads FQNEAQ (reference sequence). Trimming took 5 bases from V and 1 from J; bases not matched to a gene: 3. Based on the CDR3 plus reference TRBV7-9 and TRBJ1-5, the full variable domain is DTGVSQNPRHKITKRGQNVTFRCDPISEHNRLYWYRQTLGQGPEFLTYFQNEAQLEKSRLLSDRFSAERPKGSFSTLEIQRTEQGDSAMYLCASSLTGGSNQPQHFGDGTRLSIL.

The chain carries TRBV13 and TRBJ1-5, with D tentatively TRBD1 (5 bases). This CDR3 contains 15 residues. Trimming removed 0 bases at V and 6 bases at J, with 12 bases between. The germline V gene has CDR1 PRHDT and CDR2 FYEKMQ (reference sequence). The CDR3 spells CASSLGRGDGQPQHF. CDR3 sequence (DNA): TGTGCCAGCAGCTTAGGCCGGGGGGACGGTCAGCCCCAGCATTTT.

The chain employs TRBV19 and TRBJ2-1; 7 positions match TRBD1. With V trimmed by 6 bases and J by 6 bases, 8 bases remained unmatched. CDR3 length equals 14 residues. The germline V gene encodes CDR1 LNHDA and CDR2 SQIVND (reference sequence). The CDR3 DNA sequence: TGTGCCAGTAGATTAAAGGGGGCTGGCAATGAGCAGTTCTTC. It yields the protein CASRLKGAGNEQFF. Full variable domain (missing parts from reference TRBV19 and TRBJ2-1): DGGITQSPKYLFRKEGQNVTLSCEQNLNHDAMYWYRQDPGQGLRLIYYSQIVNDFQKGDIAEGYSVSREKKESFPLTVTSAQKNPTAFYLCASRLKGAGNEQFFGPGTRLTVL.

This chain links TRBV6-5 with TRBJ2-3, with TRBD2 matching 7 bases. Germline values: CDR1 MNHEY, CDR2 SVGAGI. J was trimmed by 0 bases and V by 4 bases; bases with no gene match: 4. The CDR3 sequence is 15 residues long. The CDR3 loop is CASSLLSGSTDTQYF. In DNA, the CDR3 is TGTGCCAGCAGTTTACTTAGCGGGAGCACAGATACGCAGTATTTT.